Listed below are T cell receptor beta chains from one sample, sequenced in a study of shared clonotypes between healthy human individuals. Assay: immunoSEQ multiplex PCR; the TCRdb copy retains only in-frame clones and omits some. This table has just under 95,000 clones, 68% appearing once. The sequenced sample consisted of memory CD8+ T cells sorted from blood. Receptors originate from a man between 25 and 39 years old in good health. The CDR3 runs from the conserved cysteine through the conserved F or W. Clone size appears in some rows only: once, few, many, or a class for an expanded clone.

clone_size v_call cdr3_aa
- TRBV5-1 CASSLLAGGGYNEQFF
- TRBV10-2 CASSELGNYGYTF
many TRBV30 CAWSVPRTRKETQYF
few TRBV12-2 CASSPEGTGFGAFF
- TRBV6-4 CASSELAGAYNEQFF
- TRBV29-1 CSVDWQKQPQPQHF
- TRBV5-1 CASSSSATNTGELFF
few TRBV7-2 CASRRGGSYTDTQYF
- TRBV6-5 CASSPIGGSYGYTF
- TRBV7-6 CASSPYFIAEGETQYF
few TRBV11-1 CASSRGPGGDNEQFF
- TRBV7-9 CASSYEGYEQYF
few TRBV27 CASSPLNIMGASEQYF
- TRBV15 CATSRWGGGEETEQYF
- TRBV7-9 CASSSTSGVTYNEQFF
- TRBV28 CASSLREGREDTQYF
- TRBV9 CASSIGGNQPQHF
- TRBV6-5 CASTPRGENTIYF
once TRBV7-8 CASSPLGAASTDTQYF
- TRBV5-1 CASSPGTSGNEQFF
- TRBV6-6 CASGLAGRSTTDTQYF
- TRBV5-8 CASTLPGQEDEQYF
once TRBV13 CASSMWTSPSNEQFF
once TRBV25-1 CASSGRNRFYGYTF
few TRBV5-1 CASSLRTGATGELFF
- TRBV11-2 CASSNRLAGWSDTQYF
- TRBV7-3 CASSLLEQGFGDTQYF
- TRBV29-1 CSVEAGDYEQYF
- TRBV2 CATRSGLSNQPQHF
- TRBV7-8 CASSYQGLAGGGGSGTDTQYF
few TRBV7-9 CASTETGKNEQYF